This T cell receptor beta chain stems from a study of shared clonotypes between healthy human individuals. Study-wide background: Three CD4 naive, three CD4 memory, two CD8 naive and one CD8 memory plate were used per donor.

This clone was recorded only once. Other DNA sequences in this specimen translate into the identical CDR3. The method was immunoSEQ multiplex PCR; TCRdb's version includes in-frame clones alone and lacks a portion of them. Altogether approximately 2.4 million clones are present, more than 90% being singletons, with the ten largest covering more than 0.1%. The CDR3 spans 13 residues. CDR1 is ENHRY, CDR2 SYGVKD, per germline. V gave up 5 bases and J gave up 0 bases, with 6 bases separating them. Input material: naive CD4+ T cells sorted from blood. The subset is: CD45RA+ positively selected. The TCR comes from a man in his late teens or twenties in good health. This chain links TRBV10-3 with TRBJ2-3, with D uncertain. CDR3 sequence: CAISPGSTDTQYF. CDR3 nucleotides: TGTGCCATCAGTCCTGGGAGCACAGATACGCAGTATTTT.